The T cell receptor (beta chain) under discussion was sequenced for a study of T-cell reconstitution after alpha-beta-depleted transplantation in children. This CDR3 is built from 13 residues. The V and J ends lost 2 bases and 6 bases respectively, with 10 bases between them. This sample's TCRbeta library carried unique molecular identifier barcodes. TCRdb independently ran MiXCR on the PCR reads; one entry per CDR3 protein. The sample records roughly 100,000 distinct CDR3 sequences, roughly 8.8% being singletons. This clonotype was recorded at least ten times. The chain employs TRBV12-3 or TRBV12-4 and TRBJ2-5, with D possibly TRBD2 on 5 matching bases. This sequence was found in a human donor who donated a stem cell graft to a child with congenital amegakaryocytic thrombocytopenia. This specimen consisted of PBMCs from the stem cell graft donor, obtained from the stem cell graft. The CDR3 bases are TGTGCCAGCAGTTTAAGCGGATTTAAGACCCAGTACTTC. Translating it yields CASSLSGFKTQYF.